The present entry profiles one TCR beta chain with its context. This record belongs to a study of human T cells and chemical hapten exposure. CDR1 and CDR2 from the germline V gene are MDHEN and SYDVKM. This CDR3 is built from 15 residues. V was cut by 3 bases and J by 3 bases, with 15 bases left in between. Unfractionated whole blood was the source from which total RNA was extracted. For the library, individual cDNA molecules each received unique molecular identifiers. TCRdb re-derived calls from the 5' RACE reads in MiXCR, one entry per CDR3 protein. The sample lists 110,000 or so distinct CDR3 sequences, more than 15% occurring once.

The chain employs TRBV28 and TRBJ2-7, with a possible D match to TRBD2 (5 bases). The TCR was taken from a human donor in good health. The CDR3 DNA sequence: TGTGCCAGCAGTTTTCGCCCGCCCCGGGGCTACGAGCAGTACTTC. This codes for CASSFRPPRGYEQYF. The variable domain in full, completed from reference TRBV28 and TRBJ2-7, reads DVKVTQSSRYLVKRTGEKVFLECVQDMDHENMFWYRQDPGLGLRLIYFSYDVKMKEKGDIPEGYSVSREKKERFSLILESASTNQTSMYLCASSFRPPRGYEQYFGPGTRLTVT.